Listed below are T cell receptor beta chains from one sample, sequenced in a study of T cell responses to AZD1222 COVID-19 vaccine. Data came from immunoSEQ multiplex PCR; TCRdb stores just in-frame clones and leaves some out. The sample lists 150,000 to 250,000 clones, 91% seen once, with 3% to 4% in the top ten. The specimen was peripheral blood, collected 28 days after the second AZD1222 dose. The receptors here all came from an adult who received the AZD1222 COVID-19 vaccine. The CDR3 runs from the conserved cysteine through the conserved F or W. D genes are given only for firm matches. Clone size, where shown, is once, few, many, or a class for clones that have expanded.

15	TRBV5-8	TRBD2	TRBJ2-5	.	TGTGCCAGCAGCACCGGACTAGCGGGAAAGGAGACCCAGTACTTC	CASSTGLAGKETQYF
15	TRBV19	.	TRBJ1-5	.	TGTGCCAGTGGCCGGGCAGGGAGCGGGCATCAGCCCCAGCATTTT	CASGRAGSGHQPQHF
13	TRBV29-1	.	TRBJ1-1	.	TGCAGCGTTGCACCCCTTATGAACACTGAAGCTTTCTTT	CSVAPLMNTEAFF
12	TRBV24-1	.	TRBJ1-5	.	TGTGCCACCAGTGATAGTTTGGAGCCCCAGCATTTT	CATSDSLEPQHF
17	TRBV18	TRBD2	TRBJ2-7	.	TGTGCCAGCTCACCGGGACTAGCGGGACGCACCGCGGGTGAGCAGTACTTC	CASSPGLAGRTAGEQYF
13	TRBV2	.	TRBJ1-2	.	TGTGCCAGCAGAGTACAGGGAGGCTATGGCTACACCTTC	CASRVQGGYGYTF
11	TRBV20-1	TRBD1	TRBJ1-2	.	TGCAGTGCAGGGGACAGGGATGGCTACACCTTC	CSAGDRDGYTF
16	TRBV11-3	.	TRBJ2-2	.	TGTGCCAGCAGCTTAGCGGAAAGGGGGGACACCGGGGAGCTGTTTTTT	CASSLAERGDTGELFF
12	TRBV10-1	TRBD1	TRBJ2-7	once	TGCGCCAGCGGGACAGGGACCCACGAGCAGTACTTC	CASGTGTHEQYF
17	TRBV19	TRBD2	TRBJ2-3	.	TGTGCCAGTAGTCGTGGGGGTAACAGCGGGAGACCAGATACGCAGTATTTT	CASSRGGNSGRPDTQYF
14	TRBV7-2	.	TRBJ1-1	.	TGTGCCAGCACCCCCGGCTCGGTGAACACTGAAGCTTTCTTT	CASTPGSVNTEAFF
16	TRBV7-2	TRBD2	TRBJ2-1	.	TGTGCCAGCAGCTTAATGGCGGGAGTAGCATACAATGAGCAGTTCTTC	CASSLMAGVAYNEQFF
12	TRBV30	.	TRBJ2-2	.	TGTGCCTGGCGGGAGAACACCGGGGAGCTGTTTTTT	CAWRENTGELFF
16	TRBV18	TRBD1	TRBJ1-1	.	TGTGCCAGCTCTCCAACAGGACAGGGGACTTACACTGAAGCTTTCTTT	CASSPTGQGTYTEAFF
14	TRBV30	.	TRBJ1-6	.	TGTGCCTGGAGTGTAATACAGGCGGACTCACCCCTCCACTTT	CAWSVIQADSPLHF
15	TRBV7-3	.	TRBJ1-2	.	TGTGCCAGCAGCTTAAATAGGGACGGTTCCTATGGCTACACCTTC	CASSLNRDGSYGYTF
15	TRBV7-2	TRBD1	TRBJ2-1	.	TGTGCCAGCAGCGGGCGGACAGGGGAGGCCAATGAGCAGTTCTTC	CASSGRTGEANEQFF
15	TRBV9	TRBD2	TRBJ2-7	.	TGTGCCAGCAGCGTAAGGGAGACTAGCGTATACGAGCAGTACTTC	CASSVRETSVYEQYF
13	TRBV6-1	TRBD1	TRBJ1-2	.	TGTGCCAGCAGTGAGACGACAGGGAACGGCTACACCTTC	CASSETTGNGYTF
14	TRBV5-4	.	TRBJ2-5	once	TGTGCCAGCAGCCCCCTAGCCTGGGGAGAGACCCAGTACTTC	CASSPLAWGETQYF